Listed here are 2 T cell receptor beta chains from one sample, sequenced in a study of T cell responses to AZD1222 COVID-19 vaccine. The assay was immunoSEQ multiplex PCR, and TCRdb's table has in-frame clones only and misses some. The table lists under 120,000 clones, 80% to 95% of them singletons. The specimen was peripheral blood, collected on day 0 of AZD1222 vaccination. The receptors come from an adult in good health.

This rearrangement joins TRBV10-1 to TRBJ2-7; either TRBD1 or TRBD2 may supply D (5 bases each). V dropped 10 bases and J dropped 1 base, with 11 bases sitting between them. This CDR3 contains 12 residues. Germline values: CDR1 WNHNN, CDR2 SYGVQD (reference sequence). The CDR3 sequence: CATYGASYEQYF. The DNA for the CDR3 is TGCGCCACTTACGGGGCTTCCTACGAGCAGTACTTC.

The chain links TRBV12-2 to TRBJ2-2; the D segment call TRBD2 is taken from the table without a DNA check. TRBV12-2 is shown as a pseudogene. The CDR3 has 16 residues. This chain's CDR3 is CASRCRVAGYTGELFF. In DNA, the CDR3 is TGTGCAAGTCGCTGCCGGGTAGCGGGGTACACCGGGGAGCTGTTTTTT.